A single sample gave rise to the 4 T cell receptor beta chains below, sequenced in a study of shared clonotypes between healthy human individuals. The naive CD8 subset, CD45RO-negative cells positively selected for CCR7, excluded terminally differentiated effector memory CD45RA+ cells. Using immunoSEQ multiplex PCR, the repertoire was profiled, and TCRdb retains in-frame clones only, with some absent. The sample includes around 2,000,000 clones, under 95% of them seen just once. The sample consisted of naive CD8+ T cells from PBMCs. These TCRs come from a man aged 18 to 30 in good health. Some clones in this sample may be carry-over from other donors' samples.

The J gene is TRBJ2-3, the V gene TRBV9; 13 nucleotides agree with TRBD2. CDR3 length equals 16 residues. V gave up 3 bases and J gave up 9 bases; unmatched junction bases: 10. From germline, CDR1 is SGDLS and CDR2 YYNGEE. The CDR3 loop reads CASSADRTSGSPTQYF. The CDR3 nucleotides read TGTGCCAGCAGCGCCGATCGGACTAGCGGGAGTCCGACGCAGTATTTT.

The chain recombines TRBV19 with TRBJ2-2, with 9 bases fitting TRBD2. Per germline, CDR1 LNHDA and CDR2 SQIVND (reference sequence). This CDR3 spans 16 amino acids. With 5 bases clipped from V and 6 bases from J, the junction kept 10 bases outside the gene matches. The CDR3 sequence is CASSRLAGFPAGELFF. In DNA form, the CDR3 reads TGTGCCAGTAGTCGTCTAGCGGGATTTCCAGCCGGGGAGCTGTTTTTT.

This chain uses TRBV10-2 with TRBJ2-7; no firm D call. This CDR3 region has 15 residues. CDR1 and CDR2 from the germline V gene are WSHSY and SAAADI. V lost 6 bases and J 0 bases, leaving 15 bases between the germline ends. CDR3 nucleotide sequence: TGCGCCAGCAGAGAAGGCCCTAGGAGCTCCTACGAGCAGTACTTC. This gives the protein CASREGPRSSYEQYF.

This clone was recorded only once. V gene TRBV4-1 combines with J gene TRBJ2-1, with 12 bases aligning to TRBD2. Germline assignment: CDR1 MGHRA and CDR2 YSYEKL. This CDR3 is built from 17 residues. J gave up 3 bases and V 3 bases, and 6 bases lay outside the gene matches. CDR3: CASSHPGLAGHYNEQFF. The CDR3 nucleotides are TGCGCCAGCAGCCACCCGGGACTAGCGGGTCACTACAATGAGCAGTTCTTC.